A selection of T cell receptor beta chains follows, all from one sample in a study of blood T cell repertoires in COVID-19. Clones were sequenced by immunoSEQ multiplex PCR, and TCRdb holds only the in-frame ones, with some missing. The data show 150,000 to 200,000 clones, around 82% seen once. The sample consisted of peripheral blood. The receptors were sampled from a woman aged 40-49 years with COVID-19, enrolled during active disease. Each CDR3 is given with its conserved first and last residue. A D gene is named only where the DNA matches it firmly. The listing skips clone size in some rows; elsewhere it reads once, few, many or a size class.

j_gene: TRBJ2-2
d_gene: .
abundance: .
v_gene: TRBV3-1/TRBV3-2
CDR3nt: TGTGCCAGCAGCCTGAGGACGGGGTTTACCGGGGAGCTGTTTTTT
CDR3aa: CASSLRTGFTGELFF

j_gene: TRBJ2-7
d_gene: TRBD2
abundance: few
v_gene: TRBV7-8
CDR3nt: TGTGCCAGCAGCCTTCGACTAGCGGCATACGAGCAGTACTTC
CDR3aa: CASSLRLAAYEQYF

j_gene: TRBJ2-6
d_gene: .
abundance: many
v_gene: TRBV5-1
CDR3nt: TGCGCCAGCAGCTTTATTGCTGGGGCCAACGTCCTGACTTTC
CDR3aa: CASSFIAGANVLTF

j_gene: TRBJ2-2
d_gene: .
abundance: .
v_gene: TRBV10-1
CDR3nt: TGCGCCAGCAGTGAATCGGGGTCCGGGGAGCTGTTTTTT
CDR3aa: CASSESGSGELFF

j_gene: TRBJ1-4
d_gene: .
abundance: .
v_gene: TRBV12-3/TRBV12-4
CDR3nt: TGTGCCAGCAGTTTAAGCATTGAAAAACTGTTTTTT
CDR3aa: CASSLSIEKLFF

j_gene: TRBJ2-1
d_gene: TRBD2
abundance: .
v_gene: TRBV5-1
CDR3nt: TGCGCCAGCAGCCCTGGACTAGCTCCCTCCTACAATGAGCAGTTCTTC
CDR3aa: CASSPGLAPSYNEQFF

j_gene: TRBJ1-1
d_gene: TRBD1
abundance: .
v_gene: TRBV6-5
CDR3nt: TGTGCCAGCCGTTGGACAGGGCAGAACACTGAAGCTTTCTTT
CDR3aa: CASRWTGQNTEAFF

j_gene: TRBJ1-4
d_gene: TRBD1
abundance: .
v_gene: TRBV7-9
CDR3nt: TGTGCCAGCAGTTTACAGGGGGCAGGGGGTGAAAAACTGTTTTTT
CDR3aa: CASSLQGAGGEKLFF

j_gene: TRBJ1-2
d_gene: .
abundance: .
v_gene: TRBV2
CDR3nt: TGTGCCAGCAGTGAAAGGGGGGGCAGTGCCTTC
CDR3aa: CASSERGGSAF

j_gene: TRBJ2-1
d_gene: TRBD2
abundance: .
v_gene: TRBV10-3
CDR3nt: TGTGCCATCAGTGAACTACAGCGGGAGCGCGATGAGCAGTTCTTC
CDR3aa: CAISELQRERDEQFF